This TCR beta chain was identified during a study of blood T cell repertoires in COVID-19. Study at large: Acute and convalescent COVID-19 samples came from the United States, Italy and Spain.

Clones were read by immunoSEQ multiplex PCR, and TCRdb kept only the in-frame ones, dropping some. The sample records 200,000 to 300,000 clones, over 90% being singletons. Germline loops: CDR1 SGHDN, CDR2 FVKESK. V lost 10 bases and J lost 3, with 21 bases in between. This CDR3 contains 15 residues. The sequence was collected from a young man with COVID-19, enrolled during active disease. Sequenced sample: peripheral blood. This sequence joins TRBV14 and TRBJ1-1, with a weak D call TRBD1 (5 bases). The CDR3: CATARSREPDTEAFF. The CDR3 DNA reads TGTGCCACAGCTAGGTCCAGGGAACCTGACACTGAAGCTTTCTTT.